The 9 T cell receptor beta chains below all came from one sample that was sequenced in a study of OX40 agonist ivuxolimab in advanced cancers. Data came from immunoSEQ multiplex PCR; TCRdb stores just in-frame clones and leaves some out. Of about 81,000 clones in the sample, 84% were seen once. Here the sequenced sample was CD4+ or CD8+ T cells sorted from blood, taken in a trial of the OX40 agonist ivuxolimab. All receptors derive from an adult with an advanced solid tumor such as melanoma, head and neck, liver or kidney cancer.

This clone was seen a handful of times. This chain joins TRBV11-2 and TRBJ1-5; perhaps TRBD1 as D (5 bases). This CDR3 contains 15 residues. V lost 2 bases, J lost 2 bases, and 10 bases lay in between. Germline CDR1 reads SGHAT; CDR2 reads FQNNGV. The CDR3 DNA sequence: TGTGCCAGCAGCTTAACGCAGGGCCGCAATCAGCCCCAGCATTTT. Its translation is CASSLTQGRNQPQHF.

The chain carries TRBV6-5 and TRBJ2-1, with a weak D call TRBD1 (6 bases). CDR3 size: 16 residues. The V and J ends lost 1 base and 10 bases respectively, with 20 bases between them. The germline V gene encodes CDR1 MNHEY and CDR2 SVGAGI. CDR3 in amino acids: CASSYLNFQGPGEQFF. CDR3 sequence (DNA): TGTGCCAGCAGTTACTTAAACTTCCAGGGGCCGGGGGAGCAGTTCTTC.

The gene calls are TRBV27 and TRBJ2-1, with 7 bases identical to TRBD2. Per the germline V gene, CDR1 is MNHEY and CDR2 is SMNVEV (reference sequence). The length of the CDR3 is 14 residues. V lost 4 bases to trimming and J lost 5 bases; unmatched junction nucleotides: 5. The CDR3 loop is CASSYGTIHNEQFF. In nucleotides, the CDR3 is TGTGCCAGCAGTTATGGGACTATCCACAATGAGCAGTTCTTC.

The V gene is TRBV5-1, the J gene TRBJ1-6, with D possibly TRBD1 on 6 matching bases. The CDR3 runs 17 residues. V was pared by 4 bases and J by 5 bases, with 19 bases between. The V gene's germline CDR1 is SGHRS and CDR2 YFSETQ. CDR3 sequence reads: CASSPGRGLKNNSPLHF. CDR3 nucleotides: TGCGCCAGCAGCCCGGGGCGGGGGCTGAAGAATAATTCACCCCTCCACTTT.

The CDR3 spells CASNRRGLEQFF. The CDR3 DNA reads as TGTGCCAGCAACAGGAGGGGGTTAGAGCAGTTCTTC. The chain combines TRBV5-4 with TRBJ2-1; either TRBD1 or TRBD2 may fit D (6 bases each). Germline lookup yields CDR1 SGHNT and CDR2 YYREEE (reference sequence). Trimming removed 6 bases at V and 10 bases at J, with 14 bases between. The CDR3 is made up of 12 amino acids.

V usage is TRBV30 and J usage is TRBJ2-5; 8 bases line up with TRBD1. The CDR3 contains 14 residues. Germline values: CDR1 GTSNPN, CDR2 SVGIG (reference sequence). V dropped 2 bases and J dropped 1; count of bases not matched to a gene: 3. The CDR3 sequence is CAWSSGQGQETQYF. In DNA, the CDR3 is TGTGCCTGGAGTTCAGGACAGGGCCAAGAGACCCAGTACTTC.

V gene TRBV4-2 combines with J gene TRBJ1-5, with D unresolved. This CDR3 is 15 amino acids long. Between the trimmed V and J ends, which lost 0 bases and 3 bases, there was a span of 9 bases. Per the germline V gene, CDR1 is LGHNA and CDR2 is YNFKEQ. In nucleotides, the CDR3 is TGTGCCAGCAGCCAAGATATCAATAACAATCAGCCCCAGCATTTT. Translated, it gives CASSQDINNNQPQHF.

The chain joins TRBV7-3 to TRBJ2-1; 13 bases line up with TRBD2. The CDR3 is made up of 16 amino acids. Germline V gene data show CDR1 as SGHTA and CDR2 as FQGTGA. After removal of 3 bases from V and 5 bases from J, the junction contained 4 bases not matched to a gene. The CDR3 DNA reads TGTGCCAGCAGCTTGTGGACTAGCGGGAGTCACAATGAGCAGTTCTTC. Its translation is CASSLWTSGSHNEQFF.

The rearrangement joins TRBV5-6 to TRBJ1-3; D remains unclear. The CDR3 totals 14 residues. Germline-derived CDR1 and CDR2 are SGHDT and YYEEEE. Trimming left V 4 bases short and J 0 bases short, with 8 bases between. The CDR3: CASSPTPSGNTIYF. The CDR3 DNA sequence: TGTGCCAGCAGCCCCACCCCCTCTGGAAACACCATATATTTT. Based on the CDR3 plus reference TRBV5-6 and TRBJ1-3, the full variable domain is DAGVTQSPTHLIKTRGQQVTLRCSPKSGHDTVSWYQQALGQGPQFIFQYYEEEERQRGNFPDRFSGHQFPNYSSELNVNALLLGDSALYLCASSPTPSGNTIYFGEGSWLTVV.